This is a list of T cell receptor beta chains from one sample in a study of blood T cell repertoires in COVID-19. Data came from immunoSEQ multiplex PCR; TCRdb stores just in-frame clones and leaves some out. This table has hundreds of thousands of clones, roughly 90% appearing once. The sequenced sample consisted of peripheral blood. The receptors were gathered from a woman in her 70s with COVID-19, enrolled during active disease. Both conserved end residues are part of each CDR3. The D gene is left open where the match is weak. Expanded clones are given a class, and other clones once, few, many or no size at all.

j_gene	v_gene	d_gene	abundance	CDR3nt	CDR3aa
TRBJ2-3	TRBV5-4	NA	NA	TGTGCCAGCAGTTTCCTACTTTTTCCTAGCACAGATACGCAGTATTTT	CASSFLLFPSTDTQYF
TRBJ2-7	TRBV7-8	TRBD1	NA	TGTGCCAGCAGCTCGTGGGACAGACCCTACGAGCAGTACTTC	CASSSWDRPYEQYF
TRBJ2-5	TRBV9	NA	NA	TGTGCCAGCAGCGTAGGATTCCGGGGGGGACAGCAAGAGACCCAGTACTTC	CASSVGFRGGQQETQYF
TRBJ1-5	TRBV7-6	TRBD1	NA	TGTGCCAGCAGCTTACCCCCGGGACAGGGTACGAAGCAGCCCCAGCATTTT	CASSLPPGQGTKQPQHF
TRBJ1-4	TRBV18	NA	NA	TGTGCCAGCTCTTCCTACGAAAAACTGTTTTTT	CASSSYEKLFF
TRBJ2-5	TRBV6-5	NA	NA	TGTGCCAGCAAACCGGACCAAGAGACCCAGTACTTC	CASKPDQETQYF
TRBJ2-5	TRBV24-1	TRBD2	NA	TGTGCCACCAGTGGATCCAGCGGGGGGGGACCCCAAGAGACCCAGTACTTC	CATSGSSGGGPQETQYF
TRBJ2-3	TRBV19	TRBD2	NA	TGTGCCAGTAGTCACACGCTAGCGGACCTTGATACGCAGTATTTT	CASSHTLADLDTQYF
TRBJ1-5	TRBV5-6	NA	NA	TGTGCCAGCAGCTTGGCCTCAGGGTATGGCAATCAGCCCCAGCATTTT	CASSLASGYGNQPQHF
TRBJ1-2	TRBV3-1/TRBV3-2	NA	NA	TGTGCCAGCAGCCAGTCCAGGGAGGCTGGCTACACCTTC	CASSQSREAGYTF
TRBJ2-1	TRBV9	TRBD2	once	TGTGCCAGCGCCCCAAGGACTAGTGTTAATGAGCAGTTCTTC	CASAPRTSVNEQFF
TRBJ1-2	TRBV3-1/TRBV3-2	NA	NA	TGTGCCAGCAGCCAAGGGGCAAGTCCAGACCGGGGCTACACCTTC	CASSQGASPDRGYTF
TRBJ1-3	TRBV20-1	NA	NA	TGCAGTGCTAGTGAACAGGGATCTGGAAACACCATATATTTT	CSASEQGSGNTIYF
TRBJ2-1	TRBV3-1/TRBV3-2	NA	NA	TGTGCCAGCAGCCAAGAACGGGTGACCTGCTCCTACAATGAGCAGTTCTTC	CASSQERVTCSYNEQFF
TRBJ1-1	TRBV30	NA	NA	TGTGCCTGGAGTATTCAGGGCTTCGAAGCTTTCTTT	CAWSIQGFEAFF
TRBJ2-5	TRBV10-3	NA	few	TGTGCCATCAGTGATTCGACAGGAGAAGAGACCCAGTACTTC	CAISDSTGEETQYF
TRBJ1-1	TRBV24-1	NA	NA	TGTGCCACCAGTGATCCCAGGGAGAACACTGAAGCTTTCTTT	CATSDPRENTEAFF
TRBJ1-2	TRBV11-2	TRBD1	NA	TGTGCCAGCAGCTCCCCCGGGACAGGCATGGGCTACACCTTC	CASSSPGTGMGYTF
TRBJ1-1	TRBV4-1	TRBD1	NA	TGCGCCAGCAGCCAATATGTAACAGGGGGCGCCCCGGGAACTGAAGCTTTCTTT	CASSQYVTGGAPGTEAFF
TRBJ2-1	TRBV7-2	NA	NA	TGTGCCAGCAGCTATAAGGGACTTCCCCTTTACAATGAGCAGTTCTTC	CASSYKGLPLYNEQFF
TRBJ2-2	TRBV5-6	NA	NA	TGTGCCAGCAGCAGGGAGGGGGAAGCCGGGGAGCTGTTTTTT	CASSREGEAGELFF
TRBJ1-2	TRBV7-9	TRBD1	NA	TGTGCCAGCAGCCCTGGACAGGGGGGGCTCTATGGCTACACCTTC	CASSPGQGGLYGYTF
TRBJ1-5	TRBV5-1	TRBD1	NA	TGCGCCAGCAGCTTGCAGGGGGATAGCAATCAGCCCCAGCATTTT	CASSLQGDSNQPQHF
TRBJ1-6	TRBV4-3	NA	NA	TGCGCCAGCAGCCAAATATTCGGACGGGGGGATTCACCCCTCCACTTT	CASSQIFGRGDSPLHF
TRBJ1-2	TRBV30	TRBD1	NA	TGTGCCTGGGACAGGGGATTTGGGGGCTACACCTTC	CAWDRGFGGYTF
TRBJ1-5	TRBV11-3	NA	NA	TGTGCCAGCAGCTTGGCAGGTAGGCATTTT	CASSLAGRHF
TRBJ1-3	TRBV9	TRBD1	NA	TGTGCCAGCAGCCATACCGGGACAGTAAACACCATATATTTT	CASSHTGTVNTIYF
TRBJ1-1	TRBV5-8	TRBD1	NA	TGTGCCAGCCCGGGGATGACAGGGGCCATGAACACTGAAGCTTTCTTT	CASPGMTGAMNTEAFF
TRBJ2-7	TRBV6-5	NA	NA	TGTGCCAGCAGTTACTCGAGCAGTAGCAGGGCCTACGAGCAGTACTTC	CASSYSSSSRAYEQYF
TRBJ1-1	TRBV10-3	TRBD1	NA	TGTGCCATCAGTGATCCCGAGACAGGGCGGAACACTGAAGCTTTCTTT	CAISDPETGRNTEAFF
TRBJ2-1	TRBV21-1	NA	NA	TGTGCCAGCAGAATAGACAGGGGGGAATGGTATGAGCAGTTCTTC	CASRIDRGEWYEQFF
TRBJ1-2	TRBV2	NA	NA	TGTGCCAGCCCCGGGGGGAACTATGGCTACACCTTC	CASPGGNYGYTF
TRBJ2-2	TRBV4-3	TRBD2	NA	TGCGCCAGCAGCCCCCGAGGGACTAGCGGGGGGGGTACCGGGGAGCTGTTTTTT	CASSPRGTSGGGTGELFF
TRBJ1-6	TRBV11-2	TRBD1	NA	TGTGCCAGCAGCTTAGATAGACAGGGGTTTGATTCACCCCTCCACTTT	CASSLDRQGFDSPLHF
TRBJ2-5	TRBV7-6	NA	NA	TGTGCCAGCAGCTGGGGAGGGGGGCAAGAGACCCAGTACTTC	CASSWGGGQETQYF
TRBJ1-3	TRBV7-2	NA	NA	TGTGCCAGCACTCCCAACAGGGCCGAGGGGAACACCATATATTTT	CASTPNRAEGNTIYF
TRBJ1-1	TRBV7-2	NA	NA	TGTGCCAGCAGCTTACGGGGAATGAACACTGAAGCTTTCTTT	CASSLRGMNTEAFF
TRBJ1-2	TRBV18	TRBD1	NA	TGTGCCAGCTCACCCCCCCAGGGGGCGAACTATGGCTACACCTTC	CASSPPQGANYGYTF
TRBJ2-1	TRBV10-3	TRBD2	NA	TGTGCCATCAGGCGGGGGGGTGAGCAGTTCTTC	CAIRRGGEQFF
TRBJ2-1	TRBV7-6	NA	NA	TGTGCCAGCAGCTTAGGGACTTTCAATGAGCAGTTCTTC	CASSLGTFNEQFF
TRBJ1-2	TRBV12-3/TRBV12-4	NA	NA	TGTGCCAGCAGTTTAGTTACACCCACCTTC	CASSLVTPTF
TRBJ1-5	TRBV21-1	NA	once	TGTGCCAGCAGCCCCCCAACCGGGGTGGGCAATCAGCCCCAGCATTTT	CASSPPTGVGNQPQHF
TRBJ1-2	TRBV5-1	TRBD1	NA	TGCGCCAGCAGCTGGACAGGGCCTAACTATGGCTACACCTTC	CASSWTGPNYGYTF
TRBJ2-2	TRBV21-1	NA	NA	TGTGCCAGCAGCAAAGCTGGGGCAGGGGAGGGAAGGCCCGGGGAGCTGTTTTTT	CASSKAGAGEGRPGELFF
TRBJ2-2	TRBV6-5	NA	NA	TGTGCCAGCCAACTACATGGACAGAACACCGGGGAGCTGTTTTTT	CASQLHGQNTGELFF
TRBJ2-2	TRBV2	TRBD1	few	TGTGCCAGCAGTGGGTCGGGACAGGGAGGAATCGGGGAGCTGTTTTTT	CASSGSGQGGIGELFF
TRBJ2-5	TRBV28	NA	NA	TGTGCCAGCAGTTTTCTAAGAGAGACCCAGTACTTC	CASSFLRETQYF
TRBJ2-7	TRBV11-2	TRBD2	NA	TGTGCCAGCAGCTCCCTACCCGGGGGGGCCTCCTACGAGCAGTACTTC	CASSSLPGGASYEQYF
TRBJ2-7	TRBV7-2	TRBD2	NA	TGTGCCAGCAGCGTTAGCGGGGGGGTCCCCAGCTCCTACGAGCAGTACTTC	CASSVSGGVPSSYEQYF
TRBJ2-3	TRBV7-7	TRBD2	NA	TGTGCCAGCAGCCCCGGCTCAGCGGGGGGGCTCATGGATACGCAGTATTTT	CASSPGSAGGLMDTQYF
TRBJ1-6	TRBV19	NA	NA	TGTGCCAGTAGTGGGAGAGGATCACCCCTCCACTTT	CASSGRGSPLHF
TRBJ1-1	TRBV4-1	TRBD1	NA	TGCGCCAGCAGCCAAGAAGGGACAGGGATGAACACTGAAGCTTTCTTT	CASSQEGTGMNTEAFF
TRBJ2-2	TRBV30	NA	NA	TGTGCCTGGAGTCCACAGGGTCCCGGGGAGCTGTTTTTT	CAWSPQGPGELFF
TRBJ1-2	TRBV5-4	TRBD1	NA	TGTGCCAGCAGCTCAACAGGGGACCTTAACTATGGCTACACCTTC	CASSSTGDLNYGYTF